This T cell receptor beta chain came from a study of blood T cell repertoires in COVID-19. Looking at the study overall: Acute-phase and convalescent COVID-19 samples originated in the United States, Italy and Spain.

Germline CDR1 reads SGHDN; CDR2 reads FVKESK. V lost 4 bases and J lost 5, with 17 bases in between. This CDR3 contains 15 residues. In the source study's methods: Using reference gene primer amplification, nucleated cell counts were estimated. Assay used: immunoSEQ multiplex PCR; TCRdb lists only in-frame clones, some missing. D and trimming were read from the DNA, whereas the V and J calls and clone size are those reported in that table. The sample has some 35,000 clones, approximately 86% seen once; the top ten hold approximately 19%. Sequenced: peripheral blood. The clonotype comes from a man in his 70s with acute or convalescent COVID-19. J is TRBJ1-1 and V is TRBV14; the D is unclear. Written as DNA, the CDR3 is TGTGCCAGCAGCCCCCCAGCAGGTTGGCTTACTGAAGCTTTCTTT. Its protein product is CASSPPAGWLTEAFF.